This is a list of T cell receptor beta chains from one sample in a study of long-term antiretroviral therapy in people with HIV. Here immunoSEQ multiplex PCR was the method, and the copy in TCRdb shows in-frame clones only, minus some. The data show approximately 5,000 clones, with approximately 78% seen just once and approximately 10% held by the top ten. The starting material was unsorted PBMCs, obtained 1.8 years before starting antiretroviral therapy. The receptors were sampled from a man in his forties with HIV. Both conserved end residues are part of each CDR3. The order of the fields is J gene, D gene, V gene, clone size, CDR3 protein, CDR3 DNA. D genes are given only for firm matches. Clone size is not always given. Where it is, it says once, few, many or a class for expanded clones.

j_call: TRBJ2-2; d_call: -; v_call: TRBV5-1; clone_size: once; cdr3_aa: CASSFLQGSGELFF; cdr3_nt: TGCGCCAGCAGCTTCCTCCAGGGTTCCGGGGAGCTGTTTTTT
j_call: TRBJ2-7; d_call: -; v_call: TRBV27; clone_size: -; cdr3_aa: CASSLRQLSYEQYF; cdr3_nt: TGTGCCAGCAGTCTACGACAGTTATCCTACGAGCAGTACTTC
j_call: TRBJ1-1; d_call: -; v_call: TRBV28; clone_size: few; cdr3_aa: CASCTWGGTEAFF; cdr3_nt: TGTGCCAGCTGCACCTGGGGTGGCACTGAAGCTTTCTTT
j_call: TRBJ2-7; d_call: -; v_call: TRBV13; clone_size: -; cdr3_aa: CASSLPSKGVEQYF; cdr3_nt: TGTGCCAGCAGCCTGCCATCCAAAGGGGTCGAGCAGTACTTC
j_call: TRBJ2-3; d_call: -; v_call: TRBV5-4; clone_size: -; cdr3_aa: CASRQTSSDTQYF; cdr3_nt: TGTGCCAGCAGACAGACTAGTTCAGATACGCAGTATTTT
j_call: TRBJ2-1; d_call: TRBD1; v_call: TRBV7-2; clone_size: -; cdr3_aa: CASSRTGNEQFF; cdr3_nt: TGTGCCAGCAGCCGGACAGGGAATGAGCAGTTCTTC
j_call: TRBJ2-6; d_call: -; v_call: TRBV6-4; clone_size: -; cdr3_aa: CASSAQGAGANVLTF; cdr3_nt: TGTGCCAGCAGCGCGCAGGGTGCTGGGGCCAACGTCCTGACTTTC
j_call: TRBJ2-3; d_call: -; v_call: TRBV7-2; clone_size: -; cdr3_aa: CASSSLNTQYF; cdr3_nt: TGTGCCAGCAGCTCCTTAAATACGCAGTATTTT
j_call: TRBJ2-3; d_call: TRBD2; v_call: TRBV27; clone_size: -; cdr3_aa: CASRTSGRATDTQYF; cdr3_nt: TGTGCCAGCAGAACTAGCGGGAGGGCCACAGATACGCAGTATTTT
j_call: TRBJ2-3; d_call: -; v_call: TRBV7-3; clone_size: -; cdr3_aa: CASSSSPSSTDTQYF; cdr3_nt: TGTGCCAGCAGCTCTAGTCCATCTAGCACAGATACGCAGTATTTT
j_call: TRBJ2-3; d_call: TRBD2; v_call: TRBV11-2; clone_size: once; cdr3_aa: CASSLDSAGVVDTQYF; cdr3_nt: TGTGCCAGCAGCTTAGACTCAGCGGGAGTCGTAGATACGCAGTATTTT
j_call: TRBJ2-1; d_call: TRBD2; v_call: TRBV5-4; clone_size: once; cdr3_aa: CASSYPTGGGRYNEQFF; cdr3_nt: TGTGCCAGCAGCTACCCCACGGGTGGCGGGAGATACAATGAGCAGTTCTTC
j_call: TRBJ2-7; d_call: TRBD1; v_call: TRBV4-2; clone_size: -; cdr3_aa: CASSPGQGNEQYF; cdr3_nt: TGTGCCAGCAGCCCAGGACAGGGGAACGAGCAGTACTTC
j_call: TRBJ1-1; d_call: -; v_call: TRBV4-1; clone_size: -; cdr3_aa: CASSQNRQSIQAFF; cdr3_nt: TGCGCCAGCAGCCAAAATAGACAGTCCATCCAAGCTTTCTTT
j_call: TRBJ2-1; d_call: TRBD1; v_call: TRBV27; clone_size: -; cdr3_aa: CASSPDRGPDYNEQFF; cdr3_nt: TGTGCCAGCAGTCCTGACAGGGGGCCTGATTACAATGAGCAGTTCTTC
j_call: TRBJ2-5; d_call: TRBD2; v_call: TRBV5-1; clone_size: once; cdr3_aa: CASSLVASGIGETQYF; cdr3_nt: TGCGCCAGCAGCTTGGTGGCTAGCGGAATCGGGGAGACCCAGTACTTC
j_call: TRBJ1-5; d_call: TRBD1; v_call: TRBV18; clone_size: -; cdr3_aa: CASSPGQVNQPQHF; cdr3_nt: TGTGCCAGCTCACCTGGACAGGTCAATCAGCCCCAGCATTTT
j_call: TRBJ2-7; d_call: -; v_call: TRBV7-8; clone_size: few; cdr3_aa: CASSLLRPEQYF; cdr3_nt: TGTGCCAGCAGCTTACTCAGACCCGAGCAGTACTTC
j_call: TRBJ2-3; d_call: TRBD1; v_call: TRBV14; clone_size: -; cdr3_aa: CASRPGTGATDTQYF; cdr3_nt: TGTGCCAGCAGACCCGGGACAGGGGCCACAGATACGCAGTATTTT
j_call: TRBJ2-1; d_call: -; v_call: TRBV6-4; clone_size: -; cdr3_aa: CASSDSGLNEQFF; cdr3_nt: TGTGCCAGCAGTGACTCCGGACTGAATGAGCAGTTCTTC
j_call: TRBJ2-3; d_call: TRBD1; v_call: TRBV7-9; clone_size: once; cdr3_aa: CASSSLGSQGAFTDTQYF; cdr3_nt: TGTGCCAGCAGCTCCCTCGGCTCCCAGGGGGCGTTTACAGATACGCAGTATTTT
j_call: TRBJ1-2; d_call: TRBD1; v_call: TRBV4-3; clone_size: -; cdr3_aa: CASSQEEARGGGYTF; cdr3_nt: TGCGCCAGCAGCCAAGAAGAGGCCAGGGGGGGTGGCTACACCTTC
j_call: TRBJ1-4; d_call: -; v_call: TRBV18; clone_size: -; cdr3_aa: CASSPGAMNEKLFF; cdr3_nt: TGTGCCAGCTCACCTGGCGCCATGAATGAAAAACTGTTTTTT
j_call: TRBJ2-7; d_call: -; v_call: TRBV29-1; clone_size: once; cdr3_aa: CSVGRTRRDEQYF; cdr3_nt: TGCAGCGTTGGTCGTACCCGGCGGGACGAGCAGTACTTC
j_call: TRBJ2-7; d_call: -; v_call: TRBV28; clone_size: -; cdr3_aa: CASTQGNEQYF; cdr3_nt: TGTGCCAGCACTCAGGGGAACGAGCAGTACTTC
j_call: TRBJ2-1; d_call: TRBD2; v_call: TRBV2; clone_size: -; cdr3_aa: CASSDRREGRDEQFF; cdr3_nt: TGTGCCAGCAGTGATCGACGGGAGGGCCGCGATGAGCAGTTCTTC
j_call: TRBJ2-1; d_call: TRBD2; v_call: TRBV14; clone_size: -; cdr3_aa: CASSQDSGRRINEQFF; cdr3_nt: TGTGCCAGCAGCCAAGACAGCGGGAGAAGGATCAATGAGCAGTTCTTC
j_call: TRBJ1-1; d_call: -; v_call: TRBV5-1; clone_size: -; cdr3_aa: CASSPQGNTEAFF; cdr3_nt: TGCGCCAGCAGCCCACAGGGGAACACTGAAGCTTTCTTT
j_call: TRBJ1-3; d_call: -; v_call: TRBV30; clone_size: -; cdr3_aa: CAWSVQTGNTIYF; cdr3_nt: TGTGCCTGGAGTGTACAAACTGGAAACACCATATATTTT
j_call: TRBJ1-1; d_call: TRBD1; v_call: TRBV2; clone_size: once; cdr3_aa: CASTAGGTPGTEAFF; cdr3_nt: TGTGCCAGCACCGCAGGGGGCACTCCGGGGACTGAAGCTTTCTTT
j_call: TRBJ1-2; d_call: -; v_call: TRBV5-4; clone_size: -; cdr3_aa: CASSSQGGSGYTF; cdr3_nt: TGTGCCAGCAGCTCCCAGGGAGGCTCTGGCTACACCTTC
j_call: TRBJ2-7; d_call: -; v_call: TRBV19; clone_size: large; cdr3_aa: CASRDSGAYEQYF; cdr3_nt: TGTGCCAGTAGGGACAGCGGAGCCTACGAGCAGTACTTC
j_call: TRBJ2-2; d_call: -; v_call: TRBV11-1; clone_size: -; cdr3_aa: CASSQEITRRGKTGELFF; cdr3_nt: TGTGCCAGCAGCCAGGAGATAACAAGGCGAGGGAAGACCGGGGAGCTGTTTTTT
j_call: TRBJ1-2; d_call: TRBD1; v_call: TRBV27; clone_size: -; cdr3_aa: CASSPLRGQGNYGYTF; cdr3_nt: TGTGCCAGCAGTCCCCTTAGGGGACAGGGGAACTATGGCTACACCTTC
j_call: TRBJ1-2; d_call: -; v_call: TRBV28; clone_size: -; cdr3_aa: CASSSDSLYTF; cdr3_nt: TGTGCCAGCAGTTCGGACAGCCTTTACACCTTC
j_call: TRBJ2-1; d_call: TRBD1; v_call: TRBV27; clone_size: -; cdr3_aa: CASSFVPGQVYESYNEQFF; cdr3_nt: TGTGCCAGCAGTTTCGTCCCGGGACAGGTCTATGAGTCCTACAATGAGCAGTTCTTC
j_call: TRBJ2-1; d_call: TRBD2; v_call: TRBV7-9; clone_size: -; cdr3_aa: CASSLAGLAGNEQFF; cdr3_nt: TGTGCCAGCAGCTTAGCGGGACTAGCGGGCAATGAGCAGTTCTTC
j_call: TRBJ2-3; d_call: TRBD2; v_call: TRBV30; clone_size: -; cdr3_aa: CAWSGTSGRADTQYF; cdr3_nt: TGTGCCTGGAGCGGGACTAGCGGGAGGGCTGATACGCAGTATTTT
j_call: TRBJ1-5; d_call: TRBD1; v_call: TRBV28; clone_size: -; cdr3_aa: CASSSYIGTVLPQPQHF; cdr3_nt: TGTGCCAGCAGTTCGTATATCGGGACAGTTCTCCCTCAGCCCCAGCATTTT
j_call: TRBJ2-3; d_call: TRBD1; v_call: TRBV9; clone_size: -; cdr3_aa: CASSVEQGPDTQYF; cdr3_nt: TGTGCCAGCAGCGTAGAACAGGGGCCAGATACGCAGTATTTT
j_call: TRBJ2-7; d_call: -; v_call: TRBV5-6; clone_size: once; cdr3_aa: CASSLGDKISYEQYF; cdr3_nt: TGTGCCAGCAGCTTGGGGGACAAGATTTCCTACGAGCAGTACTTC
j_call: TRBJ2-7; d_call: TRBD1; v_call: TRBV10-3; clone_size: -; cdr3_aa: CAISGQGSYEQYF; cdr3_nt: TGTGCCATCAGCGGACAGGGCTCCTACGAGCAGTACTTC
j_call: TRBJ2-7; d_call: TRBD2; v_call: TRBV28; clone_size: -; cdr3_aa: CASNGVVQGGLAGGYAYEQYF; cdr3_nt: TGTGCCAGCAATGGGGTGGTACAGGGGGGACTAGCGGGAGGGTATGCCTACGAGCAGTACTTC
j_call: TRBJ2-1; d_call: -; v_call: TRBV14; clone_size: once; cdr3_aa: CASSPDNEQFF; cdr3_nt: TGTGCCAGCAGCCCGGACAATGAGCAGTTCTTC
j_call: TRBJ2-7; d_call: -; v_call: TRBV18; clone_size: once; cdr3_aa: CASSPNLSRVGEQYF; cdr3_nt: TGTGCCAGCTCACCAAACCTTAGCAGGGTTGGCGAGCAGTACTTC
j_call: TRBJ2-1; d_call: TRBD2; v_call: TRBV10-3; clone_size: -; cdr3_aa: CAISPGTTQDNEQFF; cdr3_nt: TGTGCCATCAGTCCCGGGACTACCCAAGACAATGAGCAGTTCTTC
j_call: TRBJ2-1; d_call: -; v_call: TRBV6-6; clone_size: -; cdr3_aa: CASSPGSDEQFF; cdr3_nt: TGTGCCAGCAGTCCCGGGTCGGATGAGCAGTTCTTC
j_call: TRBJ1-2; d_call: -; v_call: TRBV6-5; clone_size: -; cdr3_aa: CASSSTGGNGYTF; cdr3_nt: TGTGCCAGCAGTTCGACGGGGGGGAATGGCTACACCTTC
j_call: TRBJ2-2; d_call: -; v_call: TRBV9; clone_size: few; cdr3_aa: CASSRLDLNTGELFF; cdr3_nt: TGTGCCAGCAGTCGGCTAGACTTAAACACCGGGGAGCTGTTTTTT